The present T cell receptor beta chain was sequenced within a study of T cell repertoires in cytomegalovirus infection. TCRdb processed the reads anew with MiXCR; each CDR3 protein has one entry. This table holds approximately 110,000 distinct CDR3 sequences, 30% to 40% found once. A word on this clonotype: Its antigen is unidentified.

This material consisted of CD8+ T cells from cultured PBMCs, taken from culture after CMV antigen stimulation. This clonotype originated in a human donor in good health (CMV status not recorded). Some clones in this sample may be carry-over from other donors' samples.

The DNA of the CDR3 is TGTGCCAGTAGTGTGGGGGCTCATATTCCAAACACCGGGGAGCTGTTTTTT. Translated, it gives CASSVGAHIPNTGELFF. The V call is TRBV19, the J call TRBJ2-2, with a tentative D call TRBD1 (6 bases). Trimming removed 5 bases at V and 2 bases at J, with 18 bases between. This CDR3 has 17 amino acids. Germline V CDR1 and CDR2: LNHDA, SQIVND (reference sequence). The variable domain in full, completed from reference TRBV19 and TRBJ2-2, reads DGGITQSPKYLFRKEGQNVTLSCEQNLNHDAMYWYRQDPGQGLRLIYYSQIVNDFQKGDIAEGYSVSREKKESFPLTVTSAQKNPTAFYLCASSVGAHIPNTGELFFGEGSRLTVL.